This is a list of T cell receptor beta chains from one sample in a study of T cells in Graves' hyperthyroidism and ophthalmopathy. TCRdb recomputed calls from the multiplex PCR reads with MiXCR, one row per CDR3 protein. The table shows about 500,000 distinct CDR3 sequences, with 15% to 20% occurring only once. The sequenced sample was blood. These receptors came from a woman aged 25 to 45 with Graves' ophthalmopathy. CDR3s include the opening cysteine and the closing phenylalanine or tryptophan. A D gene is named only where the DNA matches it firmly. The size field is filled for only some rows; it gives once, few, many or a size class.

J gene: TRBJ2-7
CDR3 length: 14
clone size: many
V gene: TRBV7-9
D gene: -
CDR3 protein: CASSSRRAPYEQYF
CDR3 DNA: TGTGCCAGCAGCTCAAGACGAGCACCCTACGAGCAGTACTTC

J gene: TRBJ2-1
CDR3 length: 14
clone size: once
V gene: TRBV27
D gene: -
CDR3 protein: CASSPGLHYNEQFF
CDR3 DNA: TGTGCCAGCAGTCCCGGACTGCACTACAATGAGCAGTTCTTC

J gene: TRBJ2-7
CDR3 length: 14
clone size: many
V gene: TRBV5-1
D gene: -
CDR3 protein: CASSWGGGTYEQYF
CDR3 DNA: TGCGCCAGCAGCTGGGGAGGGGGAACCTACGAGCAGTACTTC

J gene: TRBJ1-1
CDR3 length: 14
clone size: many
V gene: TRBV5-1
D gene: -
CDR3 protein: CASGWGVQSTEAFF
CDR3 DNA: TGCGCCAGCGGATGGGGGGTACAGAGCACTGAAGCTTTCTTT

J gene: TRBJ2-1
CDR3 length: 13
clone size: -
V gene: TRBV6-1
D gene: -
CDR3 protein: CASRPPPRHEQFF
CDR3 DNA: TGTGCCAGCAGGCCGCCTCCCCGCCATGAGCAGTTCTTC

J gene: TRBJ2-7
CDR3 length: 15
clone size: many
V gene: TRBV12-3/TRBV12-4
D gene: TRBD1
CDR3 protein: CASSSSGQGSHEQYF
CDR3 DNA: TGTGCCAGCAGTTCATCGGGACAGGGTTCCCACGAGCAGTACTTC

J gene: TRBJ2-1
CDR3 length: 15
clone size: many
V gene: TRBV20-1
D gene: -
CDR3 protein: CSVPHWSRRYNEQFF
CDR3 DNA: TGCAGTGTCCCGCACTGGAGTCGGAGGTACAATGAGCAGTTCTTC

J gene: TRBJ2-1
CDR3 length: 14
clone size: -
V gene: TRBV5-5
D gene: TRBD1
CDR3 protein: CASSSPGQGAEQFF
CDR3 DNA: TGTGCCAGCAGCTCTCCGGGACAGGGGGCGGAGCAGTTCTTC

J gene: TRBJ2-1
CDR3 length: 16
clone size: few
V gene: TRBV12-3/TRBV12-4
D gene: TRBD2
CDR3 protein: CASSFVGSGRDNEQFF
CDR3 DNA: TGTGCCAGCAGTTTTGTCGGGAGCGGGAGGGACAATGAGCAGTTCTTC

J gene: TRBJ2-7
CDR3 length: 15
clone size: -
V gene: TRBV7-9
D gene: TRBD1
CDR3 protein: CASSFGTGITYEQYF
CDR3 DNA: TGTGCCAGCAGCTTCGGGACAGGGATTACCTACGAGCAGTACTTC

J gene: TRBJ2-6
CDR3 length: 14
clone size: -
V gene: TRBV30
D gene: TRBD2
CDR3 protein: CAWVGGSGANVLTF
CDR3 DNA: TGTGCCTGGGTGGGAGGGTCTGGGGCCAACGTCCTGACTTTC

J gene: TRBJ2-3
CDR3 length: 15
clone size: many
V gene: TRBV7-2
D gene: -
CDR3 protein: CASSPYTTSTDTQYF
CDR3 DNA: TGTGCCAGCAGCCCTTACACGACTAGCACAGATACGCAGTATTTT

J gene: TRBJ1-1
CDR3 length: 15
clone size: many
V gene: TRBV27
D gene: -
CDR3 protein: CASSFLPRSNTEAFF
CDR3 DNA: TGTGCCAGCAGTTTCCTGCCCAGATCGAACACTGAAGCTTTCTTT

J gene: TRBJ1-1
CDR3 length: 13
clone size: -
V gene: TRBV29-1
D gene: TRBD1
CDR3 protein: CSVADTGELVAFF
CDR3 DNA: TGCAGCGTTGCGGATACAGGGGAGCTGGTCGCTTTCTTT

J gene: TRBJ2-7
CDR3 length: 15
clone size: few
V gene: TRBV20-1
D gene: -
CDR3 protein: CSAINRARGAYEQYF
CDR3 DNA: TGCAGTGCTATAAACCGGGCGCGCGGCGCCTACGAGCAGTACTTC

J gene: TRBJ2-7
CDR3 length: 16
clone size: many
V gene: TRBV27
D gene: TRBD2
CDR3 protein: CASSLGLAGVRHEQYF
CDR3 DNA: TGTGCCAGCAGTCTGGGACTAGCGGGAGTAAGGCACGAGCAGTACTTC

J gene: TRBJ2-1
CDR3 length: 12
clone size: -
V gene: TRBV6-2/TRBV6-3
D gene: -
CDR3 protein: CASRELYNEQFF
CDR3 DNA: TGTGCCAGCAGAGAGCTGTACAATGAGCAGTTCTTC

J gene: TRBJ1-1
CDR3 length: 13
clone size: -
V gene: TRBV14
D gene: -
CDR3 protein: CAIGRSPNTEAFF
CDR3 DNA: TGTGCCATCGGACGGAGCCCGAACACTGAAGCTTTCTTT

J gene: TRBJ1-1
CDR3 length: 15
clone size: few
V gene: TRBV6-1
D gene: -
CDR3 protein: CASSPPGVGDTEAFF
CDR3 DNA: TGTGCCAGCAGCCCCCCAGGAGTTGGGGACACTGAAGCTTTCTTT

J gene: TRBJ2-1
CDR3 length: 16
clone size: many
V gene: TRBV5-8
D gene: TRBD2
CDR3 protein: CASSNEREGLNNEQFF
CDR3 DNA: TGTGCCAGCAGCAACGAGCGGGAGGGCCTGAACAATGAGCAGTTCTTC

J gene: TRBJ1-5
CDR3 length: 15
clone size: -
V gene: TRBV19
D gene: -
CDR3 protein: CASSIGGGNGQPQHF
CDR3 DNA: TGTGCCAGTAGTATAGGAGGAGGCAATGGGCAGCCCCAGCATTTT

J gene: TRBJ1-5
CDR3 length: 15
clone size: many
V gene: TRBV6-1
D gene: -
CDR3 protein: CASSVHRDSNQPQHF
CDR3 DNA: TGTGCCAGCAGTGTGCACAGGGATAGCAATCAGCCCCAGCATTTT

J gene: TRBJ1-5
CDR3 length: 14
clone size: many
V gene: TRBV6-2/TRBV6-3
D gene: -
CDR3 protein: CASSSMGKNQPQHF
CDR3 DNA: TGTGCCAGCAGTTCCATGGGGAAAAATCAGCCCCAGCATTTT

J gene: TRBJ2-1
CDR3 length: 11
clone size: many
V gene: TRBV11-2
D gene: -
CDR3 protein: CASSSRHMKFF
CDR3 DNA: TGTGCCAGCAGCTCCCGGCATATGAAGTTCTTC

J gene: TRBJ2-7
CDR3 length: 15
clone size: many
V gene: TRBV5-1
D gene: -
CDR3 protein: CASSLSGSSSYEQYF
CDR3 DNA: TGCGCCAGCAGCTTGTCAGGGTCCAGCTCCTACGAGCAGTACTTC

J gene: TRBJ2-3
CDR3 length: 16
clone size: few
V gene: TRBV7-9
D gene: TRBD2
CDR3 protein: CASSQPSGRGTDTQYF
CDR3 DNA: TGTGCCAGCAGCCAACCTAGCGGCCGGGGCACAGATACGCAGTATTTT

J gene: TRBJ2-2
CDR3 length: 16
clone size: many
V gene: TRBV7-7
D gene: -
CDR3 protein: CASSPTPDRNTGELFF
CDR3 DNA: TGTGCCAGCAGCCCTACCCCCGACAGGAACACCGGGGAGCTGTTTTTT

J gene: TRBJ2-2
CDR3 length: 16
clone size: once
V gene: TRBV25-1
D gene: TRBD2
CDR3 protein: CASSVVAGGPNGELFF
CDR3 DNA: TGTGCCAGCAGTGTCGTAGCGGGAGGGCCGAACGGGGAGCTGTTTTTT

J gene: TRBJ1-5
CDR3 length: 16
clone size: many
V gene: TRBV5-1
D gene: -
CDR3 protein: CASSLDGDNSNQPQHF
CDR3 DNA: TGCGCCAGCAGCTTGGACGGTGACAATAGCAATCAGCCCCAGCATTTT

J gene: TRBJ2-7
CDR3 length: 14
clone size: many
V gene: TRBV7-8
D gene: TRBD2
CDR3 protein: CASSFGLATYEQYF
CDR3 DNA: TGTGCCAGCAGCTTCGGACTAGCGACCTACGAGCAGTACTTC

J gene: TRBJ2-5
CDR3 length: 15
clone size: many
V gene: TRBV5-6
D gene: -
CDR3 protein: CASSLEAPREETQYF
CDR3 DNA: TGTGCCAGCAGCTTGGAGGCTCCGCGGGAAGAGACCCAGTACTTC

J gene: TRBJ1-2
CDR3 length: 16
clone size: -
V gene: TRBV4-3
D gene: -
CDR3 protein: CASSQSQSTGRWGYTF
CDR3 DNA: TGCGCCAGCAGCCAATCCCAATCGACAGGCAGGTGGGGCTACACCTTC

J gene: TRBJ2-7
CDR3 length: 14
clone size: many
V gene: TRBV20-1
D gene: -
CDR3 protein: CSARDLRRGYEQYF
CDR3 DNA: TGCAGTGCTAGAGATCTTAGGCGGGGCTACGAGCAGTACTTC

J gene: TRBJ2-3
CDR3 length: 16
clone size: -
V gene: TRBV18
D gene: TRBD2
CDR3 protein: CASSPPGRERADTQYF
CDR3 DNA: TGTGCCAGCTCACCACCGGGGCGGGAGCGAGCAGATACGCAGTATTTT

J gene: TRBJ2-7
CDR3 length: 14
clone size: -
V gene: TRBV5-1
D gene: -
CDR3 protein: CASSLYGDPDEQYF
CDR3 DNA: TGCGCCAGCAGCTTGTACGGGGATCCGGACGAGCAGTACTTC

J gene: TRBJ2-7
CDR3 length: 15
clone size: many
V gene: TRBV5-1
D gene: -
CDR3 protein: CASSFEGLDPYEQYF
CDR3 DNA: TGCGCCAGCAGCTTCGAGGGGCTTGATCCCTACGAGCAGTACTTC

J gene: TRBJ2-2
CDR3 length: 17
clone size: -
V gene: TRBV20-1
D gene: TRBD1
CDR3 protein: CSARDGDRGRFTGELFF
CDR3 DNA: TGCAGTGCTAGAGACGGAGACAGGGGGCGATTTACCGGGGAGCTGTTTTTT

J gene: TRBJ2-7
CDR3 length: 14
clone size: few
V gene: TRBV28
D gene: -
CDR3 protein: CASRALGGYYEQYF
CDR3 DNA: TGTGCCAGCCGGGCTTTAGGGGGGTACTACGAGCAGTACTTC

J gene: TRBJ1-5
CDR3 length: 15
clone size: -
V gene: TRBV30
D gene: -
CDR3 protein: CAWSVKDSSNQPQHF
CDR3 DNA: TGTGCCTGGAGCGTAAAGGACAGCTCCAATCAGCCCCAGCATTTT

J gene: TRBJ1-2
CDR3 length: 14
clone size: few
V gene: TRBV29-1
D gene: TRBD1
CDR3 protein: CSVTMGQGNYGYTF
CDR3 DNA: TGCAGCGTAACAATGGGACAGGGTAACTATGGCTACACCTTC

J gene: TRBJ1-5
CDR3 length: 13
clone size: few
V gene: TRBV6-5
D gene: -
CDR3 protein: CASSYSMEQPQHF
CDR3 DNA: TGTGCCAGCAGTTACTCAATGGAGCAGCCCCAGCATTTT

J gene: TRBJ2-2
CDR3 length: 15
clone size: -
V gene: TRBV19
D gene: -
CDR3 protein: CASSMVSKTTGELFF
CDR3 DNA: TGTGCCAGTAGTATGGTGAGCAAGACGACCGGGGAGCTGTTTTTT

J gene: TRBJ2-5
CDR3 length: 14
clone size: many
V gene: TRBV6-1
D gene: -
CDR3 protein: CASSPNGDQETQYF
CDR3 DNA: TGTGCCAGCAGTCCTAACGGAGACCAAGAGACCCAGTACTTC

J gene: TRBJ2-7
CDR3 length: 14
clone size: -
V gene: TRBV18
D gene: -
CDR3 protein: CASSPQGSSYEQYF
CDR3 DNA: TGTGCCAGCTCACCACAAGGGAGCTCCTACGAGCAGTACTTC

J gene: TRBJ1-6
CDR3 length: 14
clone size: many
V gene: TRBV20-1
D gene: -
CDR3 protein: CSARKGAGNSPLHF
CDR3 DNA: TGCAGTGCTAGGAAGGGAGCTGGCAATTCACCCCTCCACTTT

J gene: TRBJ2-7
CDR3 length: 14
clone size: few
V gene: TRBV20-1
D gene: -
CDR3 protein: CSAPRVSSYNEQYF
CDR3 DNA: TGCAGTGCTCCTCGGGTTAGCTCCTACAATGAGCAGTACTTC

J gene: TRBJ2-7
CDR3 length: 15
clone size: -
V gene: TRBV11-1
D gene: TRBD2
CDR3 protein: CASSPPGTSGRQQYF
CDR3 DNA: TGTGCCAGCAGCCCCCCCGGGACTAGCGGGAGACAGCAGTACTTC

J gene: TRBJ2-1
CDR3 length: 14
clone size: many
V gene: TRBV5-1
D gene: TRBD2
CDR3 protein: CASSFASGYNEQFF
CDR3 DNA: TGCGCCAGCAGCTTTGCTAGCGGATACAATGAGCAGTTCTTC

J gene: TRBJ1-2
CDR3 length: 12
clone size: many
V gene: TRBV7-6
D gene: -
CDR3 protein: CASSHRVAGYTF
CDR3 DNA: TGTGCCAGCAGCCACAGGGTGGCTGGCTACACCTTC

J gene: TRBJ1-1
CDR3 length: 15
clone size: many
V gene: TRBV28
D gene: -
CDR3 protein: CASSLTARRSGEAFF
CDR3 DNA: TGTGCCAGCAGTCTTACAGCCCGACGGTCGGGGGAAGCTTTCTTT

J gene: TRBJ1-2
CDR3 length: 15
clone size: -
V gene: TRBV19
D gene: TRBD1
CDR3 protein: CASKRVEQGANGYTF
CDR3 DNA: TGTGCCAGTAAGAGGGTTGAACAGGGGGCGAATGGCTACACCTTC

J gene: TRBJ2-1
CDR3 length: 14
clone size: many
V gene: TRBV3-1
D gene: -
CDR3 protein: CASSQWGSGAEQFF
CDR3 DNA: TGTGCCAGCAGCCAATGGGGGTCGGGTGCCGAGCAGTTCTTC

J gene: TRBJ2-3
CDR3 length: 15
clone size: many
V gene: TRBV7-2
D gene: TRBD1
CDR3 protein: CASSLVGQGVDTQYF
CDR3 DNA: TGTGCCAGCAGCTTGGTCGGACAGGGTGTAGATACGCAGTATTTT

J gene: TRBJ2-5
CDR3 length: 16
clone size: many
V gene: TRBV28
D gene: -
CDR3 protein: CASSSPGQVYQETQYF
CDR3 DNA: TGTGCCAGCAGTTCACCGGGCCAGGTGTACCAAGAGACCCAGTACTTC